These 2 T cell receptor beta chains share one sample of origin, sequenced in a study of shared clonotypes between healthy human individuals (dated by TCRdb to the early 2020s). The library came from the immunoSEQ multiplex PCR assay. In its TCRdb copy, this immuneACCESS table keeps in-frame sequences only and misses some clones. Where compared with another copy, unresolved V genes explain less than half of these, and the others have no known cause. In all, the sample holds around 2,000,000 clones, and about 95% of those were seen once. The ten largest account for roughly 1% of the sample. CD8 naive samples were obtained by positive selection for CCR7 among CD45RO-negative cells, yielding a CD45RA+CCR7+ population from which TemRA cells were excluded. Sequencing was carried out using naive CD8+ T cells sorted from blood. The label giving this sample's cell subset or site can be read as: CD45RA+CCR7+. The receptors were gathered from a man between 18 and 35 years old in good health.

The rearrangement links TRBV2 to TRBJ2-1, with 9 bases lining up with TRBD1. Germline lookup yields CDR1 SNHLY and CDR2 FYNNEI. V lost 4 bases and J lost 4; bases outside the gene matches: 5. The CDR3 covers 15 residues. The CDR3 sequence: CASSAGQGFYNEQFF. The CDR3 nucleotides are TGTGCCAGCAGTGCAGGACAGGGGTTTTACAATGAGCAGTTCTTC.

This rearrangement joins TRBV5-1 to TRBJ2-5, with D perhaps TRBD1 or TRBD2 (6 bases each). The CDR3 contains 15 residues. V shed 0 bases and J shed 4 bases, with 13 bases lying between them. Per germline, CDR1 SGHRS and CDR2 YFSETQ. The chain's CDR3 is CASSLEGGMGETQYF. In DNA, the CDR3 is TGCGCCAGCAGCTTGGAGGGGGGAATGGGAGAGACCCAGTACTTC.